The T cell receptor beta chain described here comes from a study of shared clonotypes between healthy human individuals. Study-level information: With ages of 18 to 49, the donors were a couple of women and a few men. Findings and limits, study-wide: The study found lower generation probabilities in non-shared clonotypes than in those shared by all four donors. Naive subsets generally exceeded memory subsets in estimated richness.

Of note for this clone: The target antigen is unknown. This sample also contains other DNA sequences that code for the same CDR3.

Deep was the level at which the assay was run. The method was immunoSEQ multiplex PCR; TCRdb's version includes in-frame clones alone and lacks a portion of them. The sample comprises millions of clones, 80% to 95% of which are singletons, and under 0.45% rests with the top ten. This CDR3 region has 13 residues. Trimming removed 3 bases from V and 2 bases from J, with 7 bases in between. CDR1 and CDR2 from the germline V gene are LNHDA and SQIVND (reference sequence). This TCR came from a man aged 18 to 35 in good health. Some clones in this sample may be carry-over from other donors' samples. Sequences were obtained from naive CD4+ T cells from PBMCs. Stated subset: CD45RA+ positively selected. This rearrangement joins TRBV19 to TRBJ1-2; D is unresolved. The CDR3 reads CASSIGVNYGYTF. Here the CDR3 DNA reads TGTGCCAGTAGTATTGGGGTAAACTATGGCTACACCTTC.